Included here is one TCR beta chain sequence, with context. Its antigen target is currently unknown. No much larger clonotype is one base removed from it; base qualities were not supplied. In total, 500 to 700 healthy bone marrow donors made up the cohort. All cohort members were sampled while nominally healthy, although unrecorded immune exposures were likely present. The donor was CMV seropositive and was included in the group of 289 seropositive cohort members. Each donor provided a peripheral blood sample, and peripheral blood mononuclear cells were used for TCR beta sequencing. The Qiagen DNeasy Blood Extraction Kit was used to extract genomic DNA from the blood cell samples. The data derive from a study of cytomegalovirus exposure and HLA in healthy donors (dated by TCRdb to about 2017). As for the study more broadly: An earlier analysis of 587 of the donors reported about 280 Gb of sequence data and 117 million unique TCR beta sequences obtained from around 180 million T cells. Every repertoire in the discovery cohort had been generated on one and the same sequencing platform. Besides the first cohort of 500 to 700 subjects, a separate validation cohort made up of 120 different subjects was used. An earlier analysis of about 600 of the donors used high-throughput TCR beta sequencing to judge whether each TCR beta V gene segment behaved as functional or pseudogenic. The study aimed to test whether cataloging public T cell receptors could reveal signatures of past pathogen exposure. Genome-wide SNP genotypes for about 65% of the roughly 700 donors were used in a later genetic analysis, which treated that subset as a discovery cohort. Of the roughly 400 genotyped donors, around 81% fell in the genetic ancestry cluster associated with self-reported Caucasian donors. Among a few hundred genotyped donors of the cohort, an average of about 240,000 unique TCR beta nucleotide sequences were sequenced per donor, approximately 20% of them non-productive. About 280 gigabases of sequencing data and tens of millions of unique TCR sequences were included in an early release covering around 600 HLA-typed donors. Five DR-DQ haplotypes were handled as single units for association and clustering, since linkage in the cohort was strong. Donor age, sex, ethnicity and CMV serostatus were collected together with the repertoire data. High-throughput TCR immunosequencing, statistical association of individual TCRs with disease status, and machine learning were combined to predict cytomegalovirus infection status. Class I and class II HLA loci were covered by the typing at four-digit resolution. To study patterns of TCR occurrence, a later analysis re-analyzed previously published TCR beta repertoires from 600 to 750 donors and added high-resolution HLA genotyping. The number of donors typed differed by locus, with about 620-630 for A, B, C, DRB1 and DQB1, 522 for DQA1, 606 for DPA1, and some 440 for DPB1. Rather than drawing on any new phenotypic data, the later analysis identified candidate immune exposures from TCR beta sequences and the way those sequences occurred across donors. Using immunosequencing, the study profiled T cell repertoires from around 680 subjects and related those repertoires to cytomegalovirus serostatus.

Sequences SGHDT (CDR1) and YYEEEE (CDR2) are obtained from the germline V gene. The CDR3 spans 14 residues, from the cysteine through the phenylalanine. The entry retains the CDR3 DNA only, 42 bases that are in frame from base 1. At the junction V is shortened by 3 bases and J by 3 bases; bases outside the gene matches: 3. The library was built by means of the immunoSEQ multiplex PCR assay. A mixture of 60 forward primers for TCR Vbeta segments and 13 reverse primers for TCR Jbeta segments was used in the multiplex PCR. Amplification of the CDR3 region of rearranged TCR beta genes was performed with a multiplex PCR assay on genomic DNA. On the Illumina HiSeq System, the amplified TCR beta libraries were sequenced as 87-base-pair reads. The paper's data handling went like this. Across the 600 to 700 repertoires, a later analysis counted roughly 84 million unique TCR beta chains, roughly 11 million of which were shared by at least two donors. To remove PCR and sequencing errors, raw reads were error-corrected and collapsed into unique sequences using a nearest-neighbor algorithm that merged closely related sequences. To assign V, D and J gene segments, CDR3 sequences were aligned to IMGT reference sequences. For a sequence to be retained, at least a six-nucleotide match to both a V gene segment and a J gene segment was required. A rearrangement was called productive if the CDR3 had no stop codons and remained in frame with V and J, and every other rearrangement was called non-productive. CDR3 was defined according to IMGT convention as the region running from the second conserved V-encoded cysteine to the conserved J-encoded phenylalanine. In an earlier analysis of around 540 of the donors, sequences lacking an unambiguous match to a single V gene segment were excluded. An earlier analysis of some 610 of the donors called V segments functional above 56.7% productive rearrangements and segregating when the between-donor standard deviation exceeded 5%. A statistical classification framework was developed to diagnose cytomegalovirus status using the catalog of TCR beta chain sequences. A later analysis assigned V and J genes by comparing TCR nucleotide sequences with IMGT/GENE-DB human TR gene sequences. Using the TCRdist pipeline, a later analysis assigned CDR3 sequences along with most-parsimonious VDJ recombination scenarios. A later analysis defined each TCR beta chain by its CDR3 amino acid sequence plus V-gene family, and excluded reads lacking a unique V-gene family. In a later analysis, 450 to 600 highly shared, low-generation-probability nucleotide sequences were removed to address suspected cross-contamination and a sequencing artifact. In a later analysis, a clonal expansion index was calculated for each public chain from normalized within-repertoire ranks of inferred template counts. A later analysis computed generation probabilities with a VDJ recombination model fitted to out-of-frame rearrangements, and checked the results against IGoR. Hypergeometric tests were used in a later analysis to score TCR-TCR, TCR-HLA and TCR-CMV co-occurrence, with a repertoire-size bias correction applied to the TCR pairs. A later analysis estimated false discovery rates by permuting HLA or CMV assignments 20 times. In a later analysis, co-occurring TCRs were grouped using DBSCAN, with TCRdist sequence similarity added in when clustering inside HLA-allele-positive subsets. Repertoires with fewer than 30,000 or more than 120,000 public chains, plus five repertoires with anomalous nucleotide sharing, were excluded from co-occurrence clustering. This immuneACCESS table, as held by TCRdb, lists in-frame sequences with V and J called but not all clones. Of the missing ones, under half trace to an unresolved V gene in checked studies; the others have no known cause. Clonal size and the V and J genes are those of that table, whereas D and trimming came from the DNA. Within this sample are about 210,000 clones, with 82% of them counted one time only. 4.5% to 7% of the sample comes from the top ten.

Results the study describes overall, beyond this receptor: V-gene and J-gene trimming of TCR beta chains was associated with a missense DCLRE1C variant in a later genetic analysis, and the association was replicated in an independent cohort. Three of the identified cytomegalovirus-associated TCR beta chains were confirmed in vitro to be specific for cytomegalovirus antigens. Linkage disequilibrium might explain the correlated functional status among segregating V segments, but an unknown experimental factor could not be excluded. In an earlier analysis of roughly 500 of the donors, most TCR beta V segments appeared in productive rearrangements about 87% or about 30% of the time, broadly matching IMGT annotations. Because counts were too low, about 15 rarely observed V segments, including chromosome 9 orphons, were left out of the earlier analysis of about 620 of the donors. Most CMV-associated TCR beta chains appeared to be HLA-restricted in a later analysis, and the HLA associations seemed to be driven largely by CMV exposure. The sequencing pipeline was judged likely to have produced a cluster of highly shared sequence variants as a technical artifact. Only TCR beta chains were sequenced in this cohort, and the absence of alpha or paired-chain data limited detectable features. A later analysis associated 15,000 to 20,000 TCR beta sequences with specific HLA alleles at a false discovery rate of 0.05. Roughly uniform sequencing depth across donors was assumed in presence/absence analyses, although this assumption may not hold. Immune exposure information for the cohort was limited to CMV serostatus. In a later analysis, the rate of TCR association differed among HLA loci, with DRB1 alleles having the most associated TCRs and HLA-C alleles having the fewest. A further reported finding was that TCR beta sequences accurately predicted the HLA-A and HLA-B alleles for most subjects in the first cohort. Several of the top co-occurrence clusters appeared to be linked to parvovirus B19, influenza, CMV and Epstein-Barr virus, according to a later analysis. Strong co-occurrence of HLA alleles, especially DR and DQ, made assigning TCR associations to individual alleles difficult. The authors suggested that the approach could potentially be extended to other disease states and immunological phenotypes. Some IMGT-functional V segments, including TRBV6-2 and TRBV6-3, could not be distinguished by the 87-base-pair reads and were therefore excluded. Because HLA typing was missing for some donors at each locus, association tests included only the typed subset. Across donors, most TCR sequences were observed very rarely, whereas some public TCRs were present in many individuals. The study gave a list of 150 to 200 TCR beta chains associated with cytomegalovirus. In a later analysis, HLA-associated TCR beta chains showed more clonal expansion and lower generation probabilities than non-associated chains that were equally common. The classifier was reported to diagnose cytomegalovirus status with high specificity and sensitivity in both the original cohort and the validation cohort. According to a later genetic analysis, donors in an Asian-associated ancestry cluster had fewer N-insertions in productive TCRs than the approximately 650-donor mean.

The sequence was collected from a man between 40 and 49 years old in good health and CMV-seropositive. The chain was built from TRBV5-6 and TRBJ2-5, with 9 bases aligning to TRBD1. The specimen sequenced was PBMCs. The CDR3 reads CASSWDRVEETQYF. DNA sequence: TGTGCCAGCAGCTGGGACAGGGTCGAAGAGACCCAGTACTTC.